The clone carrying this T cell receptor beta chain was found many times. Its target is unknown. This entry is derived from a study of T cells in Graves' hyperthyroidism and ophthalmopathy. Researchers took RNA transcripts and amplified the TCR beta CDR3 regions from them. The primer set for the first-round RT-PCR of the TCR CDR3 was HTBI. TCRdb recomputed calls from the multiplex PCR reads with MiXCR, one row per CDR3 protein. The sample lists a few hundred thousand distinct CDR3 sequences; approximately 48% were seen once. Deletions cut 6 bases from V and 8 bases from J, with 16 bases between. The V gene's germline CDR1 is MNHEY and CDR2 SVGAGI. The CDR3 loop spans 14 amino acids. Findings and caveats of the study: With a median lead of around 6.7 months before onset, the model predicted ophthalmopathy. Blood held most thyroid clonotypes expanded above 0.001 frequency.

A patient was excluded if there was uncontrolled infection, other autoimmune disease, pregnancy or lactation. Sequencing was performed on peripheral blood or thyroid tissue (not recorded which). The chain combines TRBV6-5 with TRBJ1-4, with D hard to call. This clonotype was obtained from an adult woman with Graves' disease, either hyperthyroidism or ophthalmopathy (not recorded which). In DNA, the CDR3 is TGTGCCAGCAGGCCGGACGGTCTGGGAGAAAAACTGTTTTTT. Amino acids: CASRPDGLGEKLFF.